This T cell receptor (beta chain) is from a study of shared clonotypes between healthy human individuals. General observations from the study: Naive subsets tended to show greater estimated richness than memory subsets.

CDR3 length: 14 amino acids. V lost 5 bases and J lost 8, with 13 bases in between. Germline CDR1 is SGHTA and CDR2 is FQGNSA. Running of the assay took place at deep level. Original analysis: ImmunoSEQ yielded junction-only sequences lacking quality scores, so filtering differed. The repertoire was sequenced with immunoSEQ multiplex PCR; TCRdb's copy has only in-frame clones and lacks some. V and J calls and clone size are copied from that table; D and trimming were computed from the DNA. Of about 180,000 clones listed, approximately 95% were seen once; the top ten hold 0.067%. A remark on this clone: The antigen is unknown.

This chain links TRBV7-2 with TRBJ1-6; perhaps TRBD1 as D (5 bases). Sequencing was carried out using naive CD4+ T cells sorted from blood. Subset in this sample: CD45RA+ positively selected. The origin of this receptor is a woman aged 30 to 39 in good health. CDR3 protein: CASSLLRADSPLHF. The CDR3 DNA sequence: TGTGCCAGCAGCCTCCTCAGGGCGGATTCACCCCTCCACTTT.